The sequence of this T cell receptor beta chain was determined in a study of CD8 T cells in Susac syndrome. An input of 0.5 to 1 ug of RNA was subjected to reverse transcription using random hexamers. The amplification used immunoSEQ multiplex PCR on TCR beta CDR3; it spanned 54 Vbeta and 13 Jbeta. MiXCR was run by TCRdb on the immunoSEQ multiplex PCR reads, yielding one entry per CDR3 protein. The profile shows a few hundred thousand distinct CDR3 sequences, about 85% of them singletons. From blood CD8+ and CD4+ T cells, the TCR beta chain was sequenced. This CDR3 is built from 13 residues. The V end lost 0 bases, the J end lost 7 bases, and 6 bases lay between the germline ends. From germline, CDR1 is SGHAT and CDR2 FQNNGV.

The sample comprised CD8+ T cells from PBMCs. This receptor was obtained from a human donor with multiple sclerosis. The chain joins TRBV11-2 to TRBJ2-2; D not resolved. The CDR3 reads CASSLEIVGELFF. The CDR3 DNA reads TGTGCCAGCAGCTTAGAGATTGTCGGGGAGCTGTTTTTT.